This T cell receptor beta chain was profiled in a study of identifying expanded T cells in peripheral blood. The trim removed 4 bases at V and 6 bases at J, leaving 7 bases unmatched. Germline loops: CDR1 SEHNR, CDR2 FQNEAQ (reference sequence). This CDR3 has 16 amino acids. The method was immunoSEQ multiplex PCR; TCRdb's version includes in-frame clones alone and lacks a portion of them. The sample shows about 91,000 clones, 88% of them seen only once. The TCR comes from a person between 18 and 75 years old in good health. The specimen sequenced was blood. V is TRBV7-9 and J is TRBJ2-1; 12 nucleotides agree with TRBD2. The CDR3 DNA reads TGTGCCAGCAGCTCCCGACTAGCGGGGGCAGGCAATGAGCAGTTCTTC. Translating gives CASSSRLAGAGNEQFF.